This T cell receptor beta chain was recorded in a study of cytotoxic CD8 clonotypes in ibrutinib-treated CLL. Study-wide background: Within the patient group, approximately 10 were relapsed/refractory and approximately 14 treatment-naive, and approximately 17 were IGHV unmutated. Following treatment for a median about 13 months, range 6 to 36, response samples were then taken.

Sequencing was designed to attain a depth spanning 1 in 200,000 to 1 in 1 million T cells. Data came from immunoSEQ multiplex PCR; TCRdb stores just in-frame clones and leaves some out. Of approximately 200,000 clones in the sample, 55% to 85% are singletons; the top ten hold over 10%. Study-wide points: While tracking circulating CD8+ T-cell counts, baseline clonality exceeded that of age-matched healthy donors.

This clone was counted between two and nine times. Its antigen is undetermined. Trimming shortened V by 0 bases and J by 5 bases, and 2 bases separated the two germline ends. The CDR3 contains 12 residues. Germline V gene sequence: CDR1 LNHNV, CDR2 YYDKDF (reference sequence). The chain uses TRBV15 and TRBJ1-5; D is ambiguous. The input for sequencing was PBMCs, taken after 24 months of ibrutinib treatment. This receptor was taken from a human donor with chronic lymphocytic leukemia. The CDR3 DNA reads TGTGCCACCAGCAGAGATCATCAGCCCCAGCATTTT. Protein sequence: CATSRDHQPQHF.